The next 19 T cell receptor beta chains were all read from a single sample in a study of shared clonotypes between healthy human individuals. In the naive CD8 group, cells lacked CD45RO and were positively selected for CCR7, so terminally differentiated effector memory CD45RA+ cells were left out. Data came from immunoSEQ multiplex PCR; TCRdb stores just in-frame clones and leaves some out. The sample has roughly 2 million clones; approximately 94% are singletons. The sequenced material came from naive CD8+ T cells sorted from blood. These receptors came from a man aged 18 to 35 in good health.

Regarding this clone: This specimen includes other DNA sequences encoding the same CDR3. For the CDR3, the DNA is TGTGCCAGCAGTGAGGGCCGACCCTACGAGCAGTACTTC. The encoded protein is CASSEGRPYEQYF. The rearrangement joins TRBV6-1 to TRBJ2-7; D not resolved. The germline CDR1 and CDR2 sequences are MNHNS and SASEGT. Trimming took 3 bases from V and 2 from J, leaving 8 bases between them. The CDR3 runs 13 residues.

The rearrangement joins TRBV5-5 to TRBJ1-1, with D possibly being TRBD1 (6 bases). CDR1 and CDR2 from the germline V gene are SGHKS and YYEKEE (reference sequence). The CDR3 spans 14 residues. V shed 2 bases and J shed 0 bases, with 8 bases lying between them. The CDR3 spells CASSFGQMNTEAFF. The CDR3 DNA reads as TGTGCCAGCAGCTTCGGACAGATGAACACTGAAGCTTTCTTT.

About this clone itself: Just one base apart from a much larger clone, this may be a read error. V gene TRBV11-3 combines with J gene TRBJ2-5; unclear D gene. The J call is doubtful: the DNA matches TRBJ2-7 better. Germline V gene lookup returns CDR1 SGHNT and CDR2 YENEEA. This CDR3 is built from 13 residues. The CDR3: CASSLAPSYEQYF. CDR3 nucleotides: TGTGCCAGCAGCTTAGCCCCCTCCTACGAGCAGTACTTC.

The chain carries TRBV5-4 and TRBJ1-2; tentative D call: TRBD1 (5 bases). CDR3 size: 15 residues. The V end was cut by 6 bases, the J end by 2 bases, with 17 bases between. CDR1 SGHNT and CDR2 YYREEE come from the germline V gene (reference sequence). The CDR3 coding sequence is TGTGCCAGCACCTCCGGAATGGGGGTAAACTATGGCTACACCTTC. Amino acid sequence: CASTSGMGVNYGYTF. The whole variable domain, remainder taken from reference TRBV5-4 and TRBJ1-2, is ETGVTQSPTHLIKTRGQQVTLRCSSQSGHNTVSWYQQALGQGPQFIFQYYREEENGRGNFPPRFSGLQFPNYSSELNVNALELDDSALYLCASTSGMGVNYGYTFGSGTRLTVV.

The chain links TRBV5-6 to TRBJ2-1, with D perhaps TRBD2 (5 bases). Germline V CDR1 and CDR2: SGHDT, YYEEEE. Deletions cut 2 bases from V and 10 bases from J, with 16 bases between. This CDR3 is 14 amino acids long. The CDR3 DNA reads as TGTGCCAGCAGCTTTGCGGCGGAGGTCGAAGAGCAGTTCTTC. It yields the protein CASSFAAEVEEQFF.

J is TRBJ1-6 and V is TRBV27; D remains unclear. This CDR3 contains 16 residues. CDR1 is MNHEY and CDR2 is SMNVEV in the germline V gene (reference sequence). With 3 bases removed from V and 6 bases from J, the gap between germline ends came to 15 bases. For the CDR3, the DNA is TGTGCCAGCAGTTTGTCCCCGAACCCCGCTAATTCACCCCTCCACTTT. Translating gives CASSLSPNPANSPLHF.

V gene TRBV21-1 combines with J gene TRBJ2-1; TRBD1 reflects the table's D call only, with no check against the DNA. TRBV21-1 is listed as a pseudogene. The CDR3 is 13 amino acids. CDR3 nucleotide sequence: TGTGCCAGCAGCAAAGGGGACAGGTTCGAGCAGTTCTTC. The encoded protein is CASSKGDRFEQFF.

The V call is TRBV30, the J call TRBJ2-5; 9 bases line up with TRBD2. The germline V gene has CDR1 GTSNPN and CDR2 SVGIG (reference sequence). The ends lost 2 bases at V and 3 bases at J; junction bases unmatched: 4. This CDR3 has 14 amino acids. The CDR3 loop reads CAWSRIAGEETQYF. The CDR3 DNA sequence: TGTGCCTGGAGTAGGATAGCGGGGGAAGAGACCCAGTACTTC.

This clone appeared a single time. The V and J genes are TRBV13 and TRBJ2-6; tentatively, D is TRBD2 (5 bases). CDR1 is PRHDT, CDR2 FYEKMQ, per germline (reference sequence). V lost 5 bases, J lost 2 bases, and 13 bases lay in between. The CDR3 is made up of 16 amino acids. CDR3 loop: CASSRIEGTGANVLTF. The CDR3 DNA follows: TGTGCCAGCAGCCGAATCGAGGGCACTGGGGCCAACGTCCTGACTTTC.

The chain employs TRBV19 and TRBJ1-4; no definite D call. CDR3 length equals 17 residues. The germline V gene has CDR1 LNHDA and CDR2 SQIVND (reference sequence). The V and J ends lost 5 bases and 7 bases respectively, with 23 bases between them. Here the CDR3 reads CASSSERMGSYSEKLFF. The CDR3 DNA reads TGTGCCAGTAGTTCGGAACGTATGGGATCTTATTCTGAAAAACTGTTTTTT.

V usage is TRBV6-5 and J usage is TRBJ2-5; D is undetermined. Germline V gene sequence: CDR1 MNHEY, CDR2 SVGAGI. Trimming took 6 bases from V and 4 from J, leaving 18 bases between them. This CDR3 has 15 amino acids. In DNA, the CDR3 is TGTGCCAGCAGCAACGGGCTAGGACGCGGAGAGACCCAGTACTTC. Its protein product is CASSNGLGRGETQYF.

CDR3 region: CASSRGTAEQYF. The CDR3 DNA reads TGTGCCAGCAGCCGGGGGACAGCCGAGCAGTACTTC. V is TRBV5-6 and J is TRBJ2-7, with a possible D match to TRBD1 (7 bases). The V gene lost 4 bases and the J gene lost 6 bases, with 11 bases spanning the gap. Germline loops: CDR1 SGHDT, CDR2 YYEEEE. The CDR3 runs 12 residues. Using reference TRBV5-6 and TRBJ2-7 for the parts outside the CDR3, the full variable domain is DAGVTQSPTHLIKTRGQQVTLRCSPKSGHDTVSWYQQALGQGPQFIFQYYEEEERQRGNFPDRFSGHQFPNYSSELNVNALLLGDSALYLCASSRGTAEQYFGPGTRLTVT.

The chain has TRBV5-8 and TRBJ2-1, with D unresolved. The germline V and J ends were trimmed by 1 base and 8 bases, with 4 bases remaining between them. CDR1 and CDR2 from the germline V gene are SGHTS and YDEGEE. The length of the CDR3 is 11 residues. CDR3 amino acids: CASSLSHEQFF. The DNA of the CDR3 is TGTGCCAGCAGCTTGTCCCATGAGCAGTTCTTC.

The rearrangement joins TRBV6-5 to TRBJ1-1; 12 nucleotides align to TRBD1. CDR3 length equals 14 residues. V lost 6 bases and J lost 5; bases outside the gene matches: 4. Germline V CDR1 and CDR2: MNHEY, SVGAGI. Written as DNA, the CDR3 is TGTGCCAGCAGCGGGGACAGGGGGCTTACTGAAGCTTTCTTT. It specifies CASSGDRGLTEAFF.

The rearrangement uses TRBV4-1 and TRBJ1-5; no clear D gene. Germline V gene data show CDR1 as MGHRA and CDR2 as YSYEKL. Trimming pared 1 base from V and 7 bases from J, leaving 14 bases between. The CDR3 loop spans 15 amino acids. Here the CDR3 reads CASSQVLMAKQPQHF. The CDR3 region has the DNA TGCGCCAGCAGCCAAGTCCTCATGGCCAAACAGCCCCAGCATTTT.

The CDR3 DNA reads as TGTGCCAGCTCACCAGGGGACAAGAGTTCTTCCGGGGAGCTGTTTTTT. Translated: CASSPGDKSSSGELFF. The chain carries TRBV18 and TRBJ2-2; a weak D match, TRBD1 (6 bases). The CDR3 consists of 16 residues. Germline V gene lookup returns CDR1 KGHSH and CDR2 LQKENI. V was pared by 2 bases and J by 6 bases, with 16 bases between. The full variable domain, its missing parts supplied by reference TRBV18 and TRBJ2-2, is NAGVMQNPRHLVRRRGQEARLRCSPMKGHSHVYWYRQLPEEGLKFMVYLQKENIIDESGMPKERFSAEFPKEGPSILRIQQVVRGDSAAYFCASSPGDKSSSGELFFGEGSRLTVL.

The gene calls are TRBV30 and TRBJ2-3, with D unclear. The germline V gene has CDR1 GTSNPN and CDR2 SVGIG (reference sequence). Trimming pared 1 base from V and 1 base from J, leaving 6 bases between. The CDR3 sequence is 13 residues long. CDR3 nucleotides: TGTGCCTGGAGTGGCCTCCGCACAGATACGCAGTATTTT. Amino acids: CAWSGLRTDTQYF.

The chain couples TRBV25-1 to TRBJ2-2, with 10 bases lining up with TRBD1. Germline values: CDR1 MGHDK, CDR2 SYGVNS. CDR3 size: 15 residues. Unmatched junction bases numbered 3, after V lost 3 bases and J lost 5 bases. This CDR3 reads CASSDGTGATGELFF. DNA for the CDR3: TGTGCCAGCAGTGATGGGACAGGGGCGACCGGGGAGCTGTTTTTT.

On this clone: Other DNA sequences in this specimen translate into the identical CDR3. The V gene is TRBV9, the J gene TRBJ2-7; TRBD2 agrees at 10 bases. J lost 1 base, V lost 4 bases, and 2 bases had no gene match. Germline V gene sequence: CDR1 SGDLS, CDR2 YYNGEE. CDR3 length equals 14 residues. DNA of the CDR3: TGTGCCAGCAGCCCGGGACTAGCGTCCTACGAGCAGTACTTC. Its protein product is CASSPGLASYEQYF.